The clone carrying this T cell receptor beta chain was counted ten times or more. The data are from a study of regulatory T cells in long-lasting Graves disease. About the study: Persistent cases were those of Graves' disease that involved over 5 years of antithyroid drugs with positive TSH receptor antibodies.

Time point noted: persistent/refractory GD, antithyroid drugs over 5 years with positive TRAb. Generation of the TCR library employed RNA extracted from PBMCs. The germline gives CDR1 SGHRS, CDR2 YFSETQ. V trimming: 0 bases; J trimming: 1 base; junction bases outside the gene matches: 18. This CDR3 has 20 amino acids. Building of the TCR beta libraries involved iRepertoire HTBI primers and Arm-PCR of CDR3 regions. TCRdb reprocessed the multiplex PCR reads with MiXCR, giving one entry per CDR3 protein. The table includes around 450,000 distinct CDR3 sequences, around a fifth detected once. The chain combines TRBV5-1 with TRBJ2-7; TRBD2 matches 8 bases. The sequenced sample was peripheral blood mononuclear cells (PBMCs), obtained when the disease was refractory, from a patient treated with antithyroid drugs. This clonotype was obtained from a female donor with Graves disease. The CDR3 nucleotides are TGCGCCAGCAGCTTGGCCGCCCCTAGCGGGTTACGAGATCGGTCCTACGAGCAGTACTTC. It yields the protein CASSLAAPSGLRDRSYEQYF.